This TCR beta chain was sequenced in a study of CD8 T cells in Susac syndrome. Germline V gene data show CDR1 as MNHEY and CDR2 as SMNVEV (reference sequence). This CDR3 is 14 amino acids long. V gave up 8 bases and J gave up 1 base, with 14 bases separating them. Random hexamers were used to reverse transcribe an amount of roughly 0.5 to 1 ug RNA. TCRdb itself ran the immunoSEQ multiplex PCR reads through MiXCR, one entry per CDR3 protein. The sample has 70,000 to 100,000 distinct CDR3 sequences; approximately 95% are singletons. CD8+ and CD4+ T cells circulating in blood were sequenced for TCR beta. This clonotype was seen just once.

This clonotype was sampled from a human donor in good health. The source material was CD8+ T cells from PBMCs. The rearrangement uses TRBV27 and TRBJ2-5, with D possibly TRBD2 on 7 matching bases. The CDR3 nucleotides are TGTGCCAGCTGGCGGGGGCTAACCCAAGAGACCCAGTACTTC. It yields the protein CASWRGLTQETQYF.